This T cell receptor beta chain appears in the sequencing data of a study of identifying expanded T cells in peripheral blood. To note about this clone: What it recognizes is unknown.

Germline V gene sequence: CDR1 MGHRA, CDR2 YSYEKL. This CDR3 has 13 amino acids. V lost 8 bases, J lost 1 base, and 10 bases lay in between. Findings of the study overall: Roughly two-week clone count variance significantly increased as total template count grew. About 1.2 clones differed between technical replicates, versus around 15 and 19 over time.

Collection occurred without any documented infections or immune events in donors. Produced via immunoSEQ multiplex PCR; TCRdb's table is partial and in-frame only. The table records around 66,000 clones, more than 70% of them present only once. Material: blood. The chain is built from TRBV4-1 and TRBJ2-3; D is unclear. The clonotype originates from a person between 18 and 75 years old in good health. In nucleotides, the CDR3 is TGCGCCAGCCATCCTCAGGGCACAGATACGCAGTATTTT. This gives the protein CASHPQGTDTQYF.